This TCR beta chain was identified in a study of cytomegalovirus exposure and HLA in healthy donors. This clone was recorded a few times. Amplification used 60 Vbeta primers and 13 Jbeta primers. TCRdb's table, derived via immunoSEQ multiplex PCR, lists solely in-frame clones and lacks some. The table records under 150,000 clones, around 78% of them present only once. The CDR3 is 14 amino acids. Germline loops: CDR1 MNHNS, CDR2 SASEGT. V was trimmed by 6 bases and J by 0 bases, leaving 11 bases between them. The chain combines TRBV6-1 with TRBJ1-1; D ambiguous. The receptor comes from a female donor in good health and CMV-seropositive. The sequenced material came from PBMCs. CDR3 sequence: CASRSRGMNTEAFF. The DNA of the CDR3 is TGTGCCAGCAGGAGCAGAGGAATGAACACTGAAGCTTTCTTT.